This entry lists 21 T cell receptor beta chains sequenced from one sample in a study of T cell changes during pregnancy in multiple sclerosis. Sequencing used immunoSEQ multiplex PCR; TCRdb keeps in-frame clones, though not all of them. The profile shows 50,000 to 65,000 clones, approximately 90% of them singletons. Specimen: CD4+ T cells from peripheral blood mononuclear cells, collected in the first trimester of pregnancy. These receptor sequences come from a female donor with multiple sclerosis, enrolled in a pregnancy study.

The V call is TRBV6-5, the J call TRBJ2-1; 8 bases map to TRBD2. Germline CDR1 MNHEY, CDR2 SVGAGI. V dropped 7 bases and J dropped 1; count of bases not matched to a gene: 3. The CDR3 contains 14 residues. This CDR3 is CASTGGVSYNEQFF. The CDR3 DNA sequence: TGTGCCAGCACGGGGGGGGTGTCCTACAATGAGCAGTTCTTC.

The chain carries TRBV5-8 and TRBJ2-3, with D possibly being TRBD2 (6 bases). V lost 4 bases, J lost 2 bases, and 14 bases lay in between. Per the germline V gene, CDR1 is SGHTS and CDR2 is YDEGEE. This CDR3 is built from 15 residues. CDR3 sequence reads: CASSRGTGLTDTQYF. CDR3 DNA sequence: TGTGCCAGCAGCCGGGGGACCGGCCTCACAGATACGCAGTATTTT.

This chain connects TRBV2 to TRBJ1-2; no clear D gene. Germline V gene lookup returns CDR1 SNHLY and CDR2 FYNNEI. V was shortened by 10 bases and J by 4 bases, with 16 bases between the two germline ends. The CDR3 is 13 residues long. The CDR3 protein is CATIAKHLYGYTF. CDR3 bases: TGTGCCACGATCGCCAAGCACCTCTATGGCTACACCTTC.

This clone came up once. This chain joins TRBV2 and TRBJ2-1; D is undetermined. CDR1 is SNHLY and CDR2 is FYNNEI in the germline V gene. This CDR3 comprises 12 residues. V lost 7 bases to trimming and J lost 8 bases, with 12 bases between them. CDR3 sequence reads: CASTVAGHEQFF. The DNA of the CDR3 is TGTGCCAGCACCGTCGCTGGCCATGAGCAGTTCTTC.

This chain joins TRBV7-2 and TRBJ1-5; TRBD1 is a possible D gene (6 bases). Trimming left V 1 base short and J 6 bases short, with 13 bases between. Germline V gene sequence: CDR1 SGHTA, CDR2 FQGNSA. The CDR3 spans 15 residues. The DNA for the CDR3 is TGTGCCAGCAGCTTAGGGGGGGGCCAAGCTCAGCCCCAGCATTTT. Amino acids: CASSLGGGQAQPQHF.

The CDR3 region has the DNA TGTGCCAGCAGCTTGACCGGGGTCACCGGGGAGCTGTTTTTT. This gives the protein CASSLTGVTGELFF. This chain connects TRBV5-6 to TRBJ2-2, with D possibly matching TRBD2 (5 bases). Germline V CDR1 and CDR2: SGHDT, YYEEEE. Trimming removed 1 base from V and 4 bases from J, with 8 bases in between. The CDR3 runs 14 residues.

The chain uses TRBV5-6 and TRBJ2-6; D unclear. In germline, CDR1 is SGHDT, CDR2 YYEEEE. The CDR3 contains 16 residues. V lost 6 bases and J 2 bases, leaving 15 bases between the germline ends. This CDR3 reads CASTGLIFAGANVLTF. CDR3 in DNA: TGTGCCAGCACAGGTTTAATTTTCGCTGGGGCCAACGTCCTGACTTTC.

A few counts support this clone. The V gene is TRBV7-9, the J gene TRBJ1-1; D gene uncertain. CDR3 length equals 13 residues. The V gene's germline CDR1 is SEHNR and CDR2 FQNEAQ (reference sequence). V gave up 4 bases and J gave up 1 base, with 7 bases separating them. CDR3 in amino acids: CASSSRQNTEAFF. The CDR3 DNA is TGTGCCAGCAGCTCCCGACAGAACACTGAAGCTTTCTTT.

The chain links TRBV5-6 to TRBJ1-5; D is unclear. CDR3 length: 14 residues. CDR1 is SGHDT and CDR2 is YYEEEE in the germline V gene. Trimming removed 2 bases from V and 1 base from J, with 7 bases in between. CDR3 sequence: CASSFLFSNQPQHF. CDR3 in DNA: TGTGCCAGCAGCTTCCTATTCAGCAATCAGCCCCAGCATTTT.

This chain joins TRBV19 and TRBJ2-6; D possibly corresponds to TRBD1 (5 bases). Between the trimmed V and J ends, which lost 4 bases and 4 bases, there was a span of 8 bases. CDR1 and CDR2 (germline): LNHDA, SQIVND (reference sequence). This CDR3 has 14 amino acids. The CDR3 loop is CASSTGAGANVLTF. The DNA for the CDR3 is TGTGCCAGTAGTACTGGGGCAGGGGCCAACGTCCTGACTTTC.

The chain employs TRBV11-3 and TRBJ2-3, with D unresolved. Germline-derived CDR1 and CDR2 are SGHNT and YENEEA. V was pared by 5 bases and J by 2 bases, with 5 bases between. CDR3 size: 12 residues. CDR3 DNA: TGTGCCAGCAGCCATTCCACAGATACGCAGTATTTT. Amino acid sequence: CASSHSTDTQYF.

This chain joins TRBV14 and TRBJ1-2; D unclear. Looked up from germline, CDR1 is SGHDN and CDR2 is FVKESK. V was cut by 0 bases and J by 1 base, with 9 bases left in between. The CDR3 has 15 amino acids. This CDR3 reads CASSQDRLDNYGYTF. The CDR3 nucleotides are TGTGCCAGCAGCCAAGACAGGTTGGATAACTATGGCTACACCTTC. The variable domain in full, completed from reference TRBV14 and TRBJ1-2, reads EAGVTQFPSHSVIEKGQTVTLRCDPISGHDNLYWYRRVMGKEIKFLLHFVKESKQDESGMPNNRFLAERTGGTYSTLKVQPAELEDSGVYFCASSQDRLDNYGYTFGSGTRLTVV.

The chain is built from TRBV25-1 and TRBJ1-4; D is unresolved. V lost 4 bases, J lost 0 bases, and 6 bases lay in between. This CDR3 is built from 14 residues. Germline CDR1 is MGHDK and CDR2 is SYGVNS. The CDR3 is CASSVPATNEKLFF. For the CDR3, the DNA is TGTGCCAGCAGTGTTCCAGCAACTAATGAAAAACTGTTTTTT.

The chain combines TRBV18 with TRBJ2-1; 11 nucleotides match TRBD2. The germline V gene has CDR1 KGHSH and CDR2 LQKENI. The CDR3 totals 18 residues. The V and J ends lost 3 bases and 0 bases, in that order; junction bases with no gene match: 7. CDR3 region: CASSPTSGVLSSYNEQFF. The CDR3 DNA sequence: TGTGCCAGCTCACCGACTAGCGGGGTCCTAAGCTCCTACAATGAGCAGTTCTTC.

This clone showed up just once. The rearrangement uses TRBV9 and TRBJ2-2; maybe TRBD1 (6 bases). Trimming took off 0 bases at V and 0 bases at J, with 6 bases between the two ends. Germline V gene sequence: CDR1 SGDLS, CDR2 YYNGEE. This CDR3 comprises 15 residues. CDR3 DNA sequence: TGTGCCAGCAGCGTAGAGGGGGCGAACACCGGGGAGCTGTTTTTT. Residues: CASSVEGANTGELFF.

The genes are TRBV10-3 and TRBJ1-1; 10 bases fit TRBD1. Germline CDR1 reads ENHRY; CDR2 reads SYGVKD. This CDR3 is built from 16 residues. V was pared by 10 bases and J by 0 bases, with 11 bases of the junction left unmatched. The CDR3 reads CATTRGTGAVNTEAFF. CDR3 nucleotide sequence: TGTGCCACTACGAGGGGGACAGGGGCCGTGAACACTGAAGCTTTCTTT.

V usage is TRBV19 and J usage is TRBJ1-4, with D possibly TRBD1 on 5 matching bases. From germline, CDR1 is LNHDA and CDR2 SQIVND (reference sequence). The CDR3 is 14 residues long. V lost 2 bases and J 8 bases, leaving 12 bases between the germline ends. The CDR3 region has the DNA TGTGCCAGTAGTATATCGTCGACAGTCGAAAAACTGTTTTTT. It specifies CASSISSTVEKLFF.

J is TRBJ2-1 and V is TRBV6-1; 10 positions match TRBD1. Per the germline V gene, CDR1 is MNHNS and CDR2 is SASEGT. The junction had 8 bases not matched to a gene; V was cut back by 4 bases and J by 5 bases. The CDR3 runs to 16 residues. CDR3 region: CASSGILGQGDNEQFF. The CDR3 DNA reads TGTGCCAGCAGTGGGATCCTCGGACAGGGGGACAATGAGCAGTTCTTC.

This clone was recorded only once. The chain carries TRBV19 and TRBJ2-5; 9 nucleotides agree with TRBD2. Germline V gene sequence: CDR1 LNHDA, CDR2 SQIVND (reference sequence). Losses at the gene ends were 1 base for V and 6 bases for J; bases not matched to a gene: 9. The CDR3 runs to 16 residues. Here the CDR3 reads CASSIGRGGAVKTQYF. The CDR3 bases are TGTGCCAGTAGTATAGGACGCGGGGGGGCCGTTAAGACCCAGTACTTC.

The chain joins TRBV4-2 to TRBJ2-1, with a possible D match to TRBD2 (7 bases). This CDR3 contains 17 residues. Germline CDR1 LGHNA, CDR2 YNFKEQ. V was clipped by 0 bases and J by 7 bases, with 19 bases between them. The CDR3, as DNA: TGTGCCAGCAGCCAAGATCCGACAGGACTAGTACGTAATGAGCAGTTCTTC. Protein sequence: CASSQDPTGLVRNEQFF.

V gene TRBV29-1 combines with J gene TRBJ1-2, with D unclear. CDR3 length: 12 residues. CDR1 is SQVTM and CDR2 is ANQGSEA in the germline V gene. The V end was cut by 4 bases, the J end by 7 bases, with 13 bases between. This CDR3 is CSVGIAVAGYTF. CDR3 coding DNA: TGCAGCGTTGGAATCGCGGTGGCTGGCTACACCTTC.